The rows below give T cell receptor beta chains drawn from one sample of a study of T-cell reconstitution after alpha-beta-depleted transplantation in children. TCRdb passed the PCR reads through MiXCR, listing each CDR3 protein once. The repertoire holds hundreds of thousands of distinct CDR3 sequences, with 10% to 15% as singletons. The sample consisted of PBMCs, mostly from graft donor cells, taken 360 days after TCRalphabeta/CD19-depleted stem cell transplant. The receptors were gathered from a male patient younger than 18 who had a stem cell transplant for acute myeloid leukemia, so the T cells may come from the graft donor. Both conserved end residues are part of each CDR3. Each record gives: clone size, J gene, V gene, D gene, CDR3 DNA, CDR3 protein. The D gene is left open where the match is weak. Only part of the rows carry a size: once, few, many, or a class if the clone is expanded.

>many|TRBJ2-7|TRBV29-1|TRBD1
TGCAGCGTTCGAGGGGGCAAGTACGAGCAGTACTTC
CSVRGGKYEQYF
>few|TRBJ2-4|TRBV28|-
TGTGCCAGCAGTCACCCGTGGTGGCGGGAAGGAGCCAAAAACATTCAGTACTTC
CASSHPWWREGAKNIQYF
>-|TRBJ2-5|TRBV7-8|-
TGTGCCAGCAGCTTTTATTTTATCGGGTACCAAGAGACCCAGTACTTC
CASSFYFIGYQETQYF
>-|TRBJ2-5|TRBV4-1|-
TGCGCCAGCAGCCAATCTTTGCTGAGTCGGGAGACCCAGTACTTC
CASSQSLLSRETQYF
>-|TRBJ2-7|TRBV20-1|TRBD2
TGCAGTGTTCTAGCGGGGCCCTACGAGCAGTACTTC
CSVLAGPYEQYF
>few|TRBJ2-1|TRBV4-3|TRBD1
TGCGCCAGCAGCCAAGAAAGGATACAGGGGAATGAGCAGTTCTTC
CASSQERIQGNEQFF
>-|TRBJ2-2|TRBV15|-
TGTGCCACCAGCAGAGCGATCTTTAGGACAGTGAACACCGGGGAGCTGTTTTTT
CATSRAIFRTVNTGELFF
>few|TRBJ1-6|TRBV6-1|-
TGTGCCAGCAATCAGGGCTATAATTCACCCCTCCACTTT
CASNQGYNSPLHF
>-|TRBJ2-5|TRBV28|TRBD2
TGTGCCAGCAGTCCCCCAGCGGGAGAATTTGGGACCCAGTACTTC
CASSPPAGEFGTQYF
>many|TRBJ2-7|TRBV29-1|TRBD2
TGCAGCGTTGCTCGAGCGGGAGTTAGTTACGAGCAGTACTTC
CSVARAGVSYEQYF
>few|TRBJ1-1|TRBV20-1|-
TGCAGTGCCGGTTCCGACGCGAACACTGAAGCTTTCTTT
CSAGSDANTEAFF
>-|TRBJ2-7|TRBV28|-
TGTGCCAGCAGACCGGGGCAGGGAACCTACGAGCAGTACTTC
CASRPGQGTYEQYF
>-|TRBJ1-3|TRBV27|-
TGTGCCAGCAGTTTATTCTACTCTGGAAACACCATATATTTT
CASSLFYSGNTIYF
>many|TRBJ2-5|TRBV9|-
TGTGCCAGCAGCGCGGCACCCCCTCTCCAAGAGACCCAGTACTTC
CASSAAPPLQETQYF
>-|TRBJ1-6|TRBV5-5|-
TGTGCCAGCAGCTCTTCCGGGACACAAGGGTCACCCCTCCACTTT
CASSSSGTQGSPLHF
>-|TRBJ2-1|TRBV20-1|-
TGCAGTGCTAGAGATCCAGGGGGGTTCTCCTACAATGAGCAGTTCTTC
CSARDPGGFSYNEQFF
>-|TRBJ2-1|TRBV7-2|TRBD2
TGTACCAGCAGCTTAGGGGCTAGCGGCAATGAGCAGTTCTTC
CTSSLGASGNEQFF
>-|TRBJ2-7|TRBV6-5|-
TGTGCCAGCAGTTTGGACAATTATTACGAGCAGTACTTC
CASSLDNYYEQYF
>many|TRBJ2-2|TRBV20-1|-
TGCAGTGCTAGACCTCCGGGGAGGGAGCTGTTTTTT
CSARPPGRELFF
>-|TRBJ2-5|TRBV20-1|-
TGCAGTGCTAGAGTATCAGGAGAAGAGACCCAGTACTTC
CSARVSGEETQYF
>many|TRBJ2-2|TRBV6-2/TRBV6-3|TRBD2
TGTGCCAGCAGTTACTTCGGGACTAGCGGGATATCCGGGGAGCTGTTTTTT
CASSYFGTSGISGELFF
>-|TRBJ2-1|TRBV4-3|TRBD2
TGCGCCAGCAGCCATGGGACTAGCGGGAGTCCTCCGTTCTTC
CASSHGTSGSPPFF
>few|TRBJ2-5|TRBV29-1|-
TGCAGCGTTGTTGGGCAGGGCCAAGAGACCCAGTACTTC
CSVVGQGQETQYF
>many|TRBJ2-7|TRBV5-1|-
TGCGCCAGCAGCCAGGGAAGCTCCTACGAGCAGTACTTC
CASSQGSSYEQYF
>few|TRBJ2-7|TRBV11-1|TRBD2
TGTGCCAGCAGCTTAGGGTTCGGGACTAGCGGGAGCCCTAGCTCCTACGAGCAGTACTTC
CASSLGFGTSGSPSSYEQYF
>-|TRBJ2-7|TRBV7-2|-
TGTGCCAGCAGCCAAACCAGGCAGATTTCCTACGAGCAGTACTTC
CASSQTRQISYEQYF
>-|TRBJ2-7|TRBV10-3|TRBD2
TGTGCCATCAGTGAATCGGAACTAGCGTACGAGCAGTACTTC
CAISESELAYEQYF
>few|TRBJ2-7|TRBV7-2|-
TGTGCCAGCAGCTCCGACTACGGCGGATACGAGCAGTACTTC
CASSSDYGGYEQYF
>few|TRBJ2-5|TRBV25-1|-
TGTGCCAGCAGTGAAGCGGCAGGGAAGCAAGAGACCCAGTACTTC
CASSEAAGKQETQYF
>few|TRBJ2-7|TRBV28|TRBD2
TGTGCCAGCAGTTTACGCGCCGGACTAGCGGGAACCTACGAGCAGTACTTC
CASSLRAGLAGTYEQYF
>few|TRBJ1-2|TRBV5-1|-
TGCGCCAGCAGCTTGGTTAAAACGGGGTTAATTAACTATGGCTACACCTTC
CASSLVKTGLINYGYTF
>-|TRBJ2-1|TRBV20-1|-
TGCAGTGCTACCCGATTTAATGAGCAGTTCTTC
CSATRFNEQFF
>few|TRBJ2-7|TRBV9|-
TGTGCCAGCAGCGTAGGGGCAGCCCTCTCCTACGAGCAGTACTTC
CASSVGAALSYEQYF
>few|TRBJ2-7|TRBV9|-
TGTGCCAGCAGCGTAGGGAGAGGGCTAGACGAGCAGTACTTC
CASSVGRGLDEQYF
>-|TRBJ2-1|TRBV27|TRBD2
TGTGCCAGCAGCCCCGGGACTAGCGGGATTTATGAGCAGTTCTTC
CASSPGTSGIYEQFF
>many|TRBJ2-1|TRBV11-2|TRBD2
TGTGCCAGCAGCTTAGGAACCCTAGCGGGAGTATCCTACAATGAGCAGTTCTTC
CASSLGTLAGVSYNEQFF
>-|TRBJ2-1|TRBV4-3|-
TGCGCCAGCAGCCCCCGTCATGGAGAATTTCCCAATGAGCAGTTCTTC
CASSPRHGEFPNEQFF
>-|TRBJ2-5|TRBV29-1|-
TGCAGCGTTGAGGGCGGGACGTACCAAGAGACCCAGTACTTC
CSVEGGTYQETQYF
>few|TRBJ2-1|TRBV7-3|TRBD1
TGTGCCAGCAGCTCCCATGGGACAGGGGACGGTGAGCAGTTCTTC
CASSSHGTGDGEQFF
>few|TRBJ2-1|TRBV28|TRBD2
TGTGCCAGCAGTTTATCGGCGGGAGCTTTCAATGAGCAGTTCTTC
CASSLSAGAFNEQFF
>many|TRBJ1-2|TRBV4-3|TRBD1
TGCGCCAGCAGCCAACATACGGGACAGGCGGCTTGGTATGGCTACACCTTC
CASSQHTGQAAWYGYTF
>-|TRBJ2-7|TRBV12-3/TRBV12-4|TRBD2
TGTACCAGCAGTTCTCCGGGACTAGCGGGAGGGCCCCCTTACTACGAGCAGTACTTC
CTSSSPGLAGGPPYYEQYF
>-|TRBJ2-1|TRBV12-3/TRBV12-4|-
TGTGCCAGCAGTTTAGCCCCTGTCCCTTTTAACAATGAGCAGTTCTTC
CASSLAPVPFNNEQFF
>many|TRBJ2-5|TRBV4-3|-
TGCGCCAGCAGCCCCCACCGGGGCCAAGAGACCCAGTACTTC
CASSPHRGQETQYF
>many|TRBJ2-7|TRBV6-2/TRBV6-3|-
TGTGCCAGCCGCTCCGTCAAGGTCACGTCCTTC
CASRSVKVTSF
>few|TRBJ2-7|TRBV29-1|TRBD2
TGCAGCGTCGTCGGACTAGCGGCCTACGAGCAGTACTTC
CSVVGLAAYEQYF